This T cell receptor beta chain was captured by sequencing in a study of T cell responses to AZD1222 COVID-19 vaccine. TCRdb's copy holds only in-frame clones and misses some; the assay was immunoSEQ multiplex PCR. The data contain about 100,000 clones, approximately 89% of them seen just once; the ten biggest clones take up less than 25%. V lost 2 bases, J lost 5 bases, and 18 bases lay in between. The CDR3 has 16 amino acids. Germline CDR1 and CDR2: MNHEY and SVGAGI. This TCR was recovered from an adult in good health. The sample was peripheral blood, taken on day 0 of AZD1222 vaccination. J is TRBJ1-2 and V is TRBV6-5, with a tentative D call TRBD1 (5 bases). The CDR3 DNA reads as TGTGCCAGCAGTTACCGACCGTGGCAGGGACGTTATGGCTACACCTTC. Translation gives CASSYRPWQGRYGYTF.